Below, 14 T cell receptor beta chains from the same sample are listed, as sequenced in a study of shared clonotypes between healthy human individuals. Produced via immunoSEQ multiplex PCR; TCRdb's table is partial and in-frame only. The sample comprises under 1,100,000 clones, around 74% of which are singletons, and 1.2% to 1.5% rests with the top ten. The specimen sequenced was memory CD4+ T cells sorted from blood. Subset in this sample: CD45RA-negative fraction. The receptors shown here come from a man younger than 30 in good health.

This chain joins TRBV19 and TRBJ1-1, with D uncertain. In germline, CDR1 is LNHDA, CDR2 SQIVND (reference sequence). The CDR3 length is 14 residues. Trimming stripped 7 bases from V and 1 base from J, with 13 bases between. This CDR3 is CASTPGAENTEAFF. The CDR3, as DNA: TGTGCCAGTACCCCGGGAGCCGAGAACACTGAAGCTTTCTTT.

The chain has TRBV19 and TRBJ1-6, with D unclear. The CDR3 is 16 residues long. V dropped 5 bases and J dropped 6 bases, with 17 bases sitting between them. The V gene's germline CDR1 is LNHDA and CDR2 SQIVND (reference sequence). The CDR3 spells CASSDLSTRGNSPLHF. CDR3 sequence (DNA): TGTGCCAGTAGTGACCTCTCGACGCGGGGTAATTCACCCCTCCACTTT.

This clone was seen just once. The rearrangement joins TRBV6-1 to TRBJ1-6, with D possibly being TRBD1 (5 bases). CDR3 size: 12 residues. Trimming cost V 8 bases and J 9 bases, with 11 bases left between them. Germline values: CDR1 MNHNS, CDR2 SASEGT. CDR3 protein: CASGGSTSPLHF. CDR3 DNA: TGTGCCAGCGGGGGGAGTACTTCACCCCTCCACTTT.

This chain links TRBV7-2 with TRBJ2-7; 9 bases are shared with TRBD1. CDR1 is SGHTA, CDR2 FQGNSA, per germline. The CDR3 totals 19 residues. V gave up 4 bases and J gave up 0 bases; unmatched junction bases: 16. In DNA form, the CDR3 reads TGTGCCAGCAGCTCTATATGGGACAGGGAACGGAGGCTCTCCTACGAGCAGTACTTC. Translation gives CASSSIWDRERRLSYEQYF.

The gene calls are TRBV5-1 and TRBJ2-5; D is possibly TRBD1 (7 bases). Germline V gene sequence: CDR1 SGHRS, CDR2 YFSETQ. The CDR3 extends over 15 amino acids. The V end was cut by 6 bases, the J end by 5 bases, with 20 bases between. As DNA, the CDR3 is TGCGCCAGCATAAAGACAGGGAGGACTGGGGAGACCCAGTACTTC. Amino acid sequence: CASIKTGRTGETQYF. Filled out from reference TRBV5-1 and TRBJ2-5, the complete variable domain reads KAGVTQTPRYLIKTRGQQVTLSCSPISGHRSVSWYQQTPGQGLQFLFEYFSETQRNKGNFPGRFSGRQFSNSRSEMNVSTLELGDSALYLCASIKTGRTGETQYFGPGTRLLVL.

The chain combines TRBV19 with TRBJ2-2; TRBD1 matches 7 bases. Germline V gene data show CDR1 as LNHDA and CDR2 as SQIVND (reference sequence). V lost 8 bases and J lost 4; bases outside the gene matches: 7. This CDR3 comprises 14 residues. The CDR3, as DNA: TGTGCCAGTTCACAACAGGGGAGCACCGGGGAGCTGTTTTTT. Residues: CASSQQGSTGELFF.

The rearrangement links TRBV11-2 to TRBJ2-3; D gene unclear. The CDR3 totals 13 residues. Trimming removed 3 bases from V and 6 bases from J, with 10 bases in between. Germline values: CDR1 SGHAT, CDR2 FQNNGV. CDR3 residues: CASSFRYWDTQYF. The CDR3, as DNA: TGTGCCAGCAGCTTTCGTTATTGGGATACGCAGTATTTT.

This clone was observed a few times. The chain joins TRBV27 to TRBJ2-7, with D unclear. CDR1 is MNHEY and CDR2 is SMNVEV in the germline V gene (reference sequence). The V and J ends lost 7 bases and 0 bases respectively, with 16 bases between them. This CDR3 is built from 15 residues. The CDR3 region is CASNTCDKLSYEQYF. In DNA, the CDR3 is TGTGCCAGCAACACCTGCGACAAGCTCTCCTACGAGCAGTACTTC.

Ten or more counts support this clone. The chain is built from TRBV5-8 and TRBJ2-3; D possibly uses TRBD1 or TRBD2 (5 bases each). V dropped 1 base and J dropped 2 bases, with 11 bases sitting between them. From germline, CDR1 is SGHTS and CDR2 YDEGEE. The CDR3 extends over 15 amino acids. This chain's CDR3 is CASSLQGVHTDTQYF. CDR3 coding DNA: TGTGCCAGCAGCTTGCAGGGAGTCCACACAGATACGCAGTATTTT.

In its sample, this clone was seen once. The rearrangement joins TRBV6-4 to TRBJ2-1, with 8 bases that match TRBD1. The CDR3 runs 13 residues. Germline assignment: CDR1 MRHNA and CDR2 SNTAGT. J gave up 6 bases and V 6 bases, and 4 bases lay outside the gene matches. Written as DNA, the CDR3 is TGTGCCAGCAGAGGACAGGGCACCAATGAGCAGTTCTTC. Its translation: CASRGQGTNEQFF.

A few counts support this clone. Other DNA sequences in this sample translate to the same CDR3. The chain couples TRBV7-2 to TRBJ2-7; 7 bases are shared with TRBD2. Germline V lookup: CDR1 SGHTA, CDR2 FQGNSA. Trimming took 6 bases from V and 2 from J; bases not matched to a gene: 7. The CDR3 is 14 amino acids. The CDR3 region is CASSHSGATYEQYF. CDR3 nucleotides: TGTGCCAGCAGTCACAGCGGGGCCACCTACGAGCAGTACTTC.

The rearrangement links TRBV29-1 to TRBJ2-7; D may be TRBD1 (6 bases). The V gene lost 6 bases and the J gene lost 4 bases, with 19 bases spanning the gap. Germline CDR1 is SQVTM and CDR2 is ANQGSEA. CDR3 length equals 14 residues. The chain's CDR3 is CSVQRSGEGYEQYF. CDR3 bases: TGCAGCGTCCAGAGGTCAGGGGAAGGGTACGAGCAGTACTTC.

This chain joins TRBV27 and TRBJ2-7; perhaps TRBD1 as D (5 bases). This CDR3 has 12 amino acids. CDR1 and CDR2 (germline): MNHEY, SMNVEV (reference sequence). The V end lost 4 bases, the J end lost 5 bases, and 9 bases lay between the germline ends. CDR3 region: CASSSAGNEQYF. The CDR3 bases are TGTGCCAGCAGTTCGGCAGGGAACGAGCAGTACTTC.

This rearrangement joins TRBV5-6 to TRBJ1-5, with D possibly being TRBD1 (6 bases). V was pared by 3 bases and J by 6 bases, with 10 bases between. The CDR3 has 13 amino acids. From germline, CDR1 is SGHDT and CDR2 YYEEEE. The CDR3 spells CASSWGRGQPQHF. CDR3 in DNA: TGTGCCAGCAGCTGGGGGCGGGGTCAGCCCCAGCATTTT. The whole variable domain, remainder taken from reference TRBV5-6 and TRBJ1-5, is DAGVTQSPTHLIKTRGQQVTLRCSPKSGHDTVSWYQQALGQGPQFIFQYYEEEERQRGNFPDRFSGHQFPNYSSELNVNALLLGDSALYLCASSWGRGQPQHFGDGTRLSIL.